The clone carrying this TCR beta chain has more than one count but fewer than ten. Its target is unknown. These data originate in a study of T cell repertoires in cytomegalovirus infection. Study-level information: The public TCR beta signatures pointed to both CMV infection and matching HLA type. Overall study results and limits: Identification of carriers of CMV plus the relevant HLA was achieved through cumulative public TCR beta family frequency. The ex vivo response showed dominance by HLA-C-restricted CMV-specific TCR beta clonotypes.

Each CDR3 protein is one row after TCRdb ran MiXCR on the reads. The repertoire has 250,000 to 300,000 distinct CDR3 sequences, around 9% of them found once; the top ten carry approximately 15%. Germline CDR1 reads DFQATT; CDR2 reads SNEGSKA (reference sequence). V was pared by 3 bases and J by 4 bases, with 9 bases between. The CDR3 is 12 residues long. This sequence joins TRBV20-1 and TRBJ1-2; D gene ambiguous. The specimen sequenced was PBMCs. The sequence came from a human donor in good health (CMV status not recorded). Some clones in this sample may be carry-over from other donors' samples. The CDR3, as DNA: TGCAGTGCTAGCAAGCCAATCTATGGCTACACCTTC. Translating it yields CSASKPIYGYTF.